A single sample gave rise to the 21 T cell receptor delta chains below, sequenced in a study of gamma-delta T cells after stem cell transplantation (dated by TCRdb to 2016 to 2017). The library was prepared using RT-PCR. The sequencer listed for this sample is Illumina MiSeq. Clonotypes were called again by TCRdb from the public reads via CATT, and duplicate nucleotide sequences were then merged into one entry. The sample data list around 16,000 delta-chain clones, and roughly 9% of these were observed just once. Clones ranked in the top ten supply approximately 62% of the sample. The specimen was gamma-delta T cells. Receptors originate from a human donor. It is not recorded whose cells these are; they may come from a transplant donor.

There are a few counts of this clone. A single base is all that separates this from a far larger clone, so a read error is likely. The sample has other DNA sequences that encode this CDR3 too. The chain carries TRDV1 and TRDJ1, with 13 bases fitting TRDD3. Germline V gives CDR1 TSWWSYY, CDR2 QGS. The CDR3 consists of 20 residues. CDR3 sequence (DNA): TGTGCTCTGTGGGGCTTCCTACCTGTACTGGGGGATACGGACACCGACAAACTCATCTTT. Its protein product is CALWGFLPVLGDTDTDKLIF.

A few counts support this clone. This sequence is one base from a far larger clone and is likely a read error. Other nucleotide sequences from this sample produce the same CDR3. The rearrangement joins TRDV2 to TRDJ1; tentative D call: TRDD2 (6 bases). The CDR3 covers 18 residues. In germline, CDR1 is GEAIGNYY, CDR2 EKD. CDR3 loop: CACDPVSLPRGLDDKLIF. The CDR3 region has the DNA TGTGCCTGTGATCCGGTTAGCCTTCCCCGAGGGCTGGACGATAAGCTCATCTTT.

Note on this clone: Translating this DNA gives a protein that differs at residue 5 from the TCRdb one, which belongs to a much larger clone; a read error is likely, and the protein shown is this translation. The CDR3 region is CACDIITGGPTTVAPTDKLIF. The CDR3 coding sequence is TGTGCCTGTGACATCATTACTGGGGGACCCACAACGGTTGCCCCCACCGATAAACTCATCTTT. This chain connects TRDV2 to TRDJ1, with 9 bases aligning to TRDD3. CDR3 length: 21 residues. Germline V CDR1 and CDR2: GEAIGNYY, EKD. The V segment lost 2 bases and the J segment 1 base; nucleotides outside the gene matches: 22.

The table lists this clone with a few counts. TCRdb lists the protein of a much larger clone for this DNA, which differs at residue 3, so this is likely a read error; the protein given here is translated from the DNA itself. The same CDR3 is also encoded by other DNA sequences in this sample. The chain links TRDV3 to TRDJ1; D gene uncertain. Per the germline V gene, CDR1 is TVYSNPD and CDR2 is GDNSRS (reference sequence). CDR3 length: 16 amino acids. Deletions cut 5 bases from V and 0 bases from J, with 22 bases between. The CDR3 region has the DNA TGTGCCCGCGGCTGCGTCGGGGCGACGGACACCGATAAACTCATCTTT. This sequence encodes CARGCVGATDTDKLIF.

With regard to this clone: TCRdb's entry gives the protein of a much larger clone, which mismatches this DNA's translation at residue 17, likely from a read error; the protein reported here is translated from the DNA. V usage is TRDV1 and J usage is TRDJ1; 11 bases are a match to TRDD3. This CDR3 is built from 20 residues. Trimming cost V 2 bases and J 10 bases; bases outside gene matches: 24. CDR1 TSWWSYY and CDR2 QGS come from the germline V gene. The CDR3 bases are TGTGCTCTTGGGGAAACGGCCTTTCCTACCCTTTGGGGGATACGGGGTAGACTCATCTTT. Protein sequence: CALGETAFPTLWGIRGRLIF.

Concerning this clone: TCRdb's protein for this DNA is that of a much larger clone and differs from the translation at residue 5, likely a read error; the protein shown is the DNA translation. The CDR3 coding sequence is TGTGCTCTTGGGGATACCGCTACGCCGTACTTAATGGAGGGCACCGATAAACTCATCTTT. It codes for CALGDTATPYLMEGTDKLIF. The chain joins TRDV1 to TRDJ1, with D unresolved. The V end was cut by 3 bases, the J end by 1 base, with 27 bases between. Germline V gives CDR1 TSWWSYY, CDR2 QGS. There are 20 residues in the CDR3.

This clone came up many times. This is likely an artifact of a read error, given a far larger clone one base away. Other DNA sequences within the sample encode an identical CDR3. The chain recombines TRDV2 with TRDJ1; 9 nucleotides align to TRDD3. The CDR3 length is 17 residues. Germline CDR1 reads GEAIGNYY; CDR2 reads EKD. In nucleotides, the CDR3 is TGTGCCTGTGACACTTTGGGCGGACTGGGGGACCAGTATAAACTCATCTTC. Encoded protein: CACDTLGGLGDQYKLIF.

This clone was counted between two and nine times. A single base is all that separates this from a far larger clone, so a read error is likely. This CDR3 is also generated by other DNA sequences in the sample. The chain has TRDV2 and TRDJ1, with TRDD3 matching over 7 bases. The CDR3 runs to 21 residues. CDR1 is GEAIGNYY and CDR2 is EKD in the germline V gene. V was pared by 0 bases and J by 2 bases, with 23 bases of the junction left unmatched. CDR3 residues: CACDTLNLVLGTRSYTDKLIF. The CDR3 nucleotides are TGTGCCTGTGACACCCTCAATCTCGTACTGGGGACTAGATCGTATACCGATAAACTCATCTTT.

About this clone itself: The protein that TCRdb holds for this DNA derives from a much larger clone and differs from the translated DNA at residue 9, which likely indicates a read error; the protein shown here is translated from the DNA. The chain links TRDV2 to TRDJ1; no clear D gene. The V gene lost 0 bases and the J gene lost 0 bases, with 22 bases spanning the gap. The germline V gene has CDR1 GEAIGNYY and CDR2 EKD. This CDR3 has 19 residues. For the CDR3, the DNA is TGTGCCTGTGACACCGGTAAGACTGTGGGCTCACTTTACACCGATAAACTCATCTTT. Protein sequence: CACDTGKTVGSLYTDKLIF.

In this sample, this clone turned up a few times. Translating this DNA gives a protein that differs at residue 4 from the TCRdb one, which belongs to a much larger clone; a read error is likely, and the protein shown is this translation. The V call is TRDV2, the J call TRDJ1, with a possible D match to TRDD3 (5 bases). The CDR3 contains 15 residues. Germline lookup yields CDR1 GEAIGNYY and CDR2 EKD. This chain's CDR3 is CACGTVVGTRSKLIF. DNA for the CDR3: TGTGCCTGTGGCACCGTAGTGGGGACACGGAGTAAACTCATCTTT.

This clone was counted at least ten times. This likely traces to a read error, being one base from a far larger clone. The rearrangement links TRDV2 to TRDJ1; 7 bases fit TRDD3. J lost 5 bases, V lost 0 bases, and 8 bases had no gene match. The CDR3 contains 15 residues. Per germline, CDR1 GEAIGNYY and CDR2 EKD. This chain's CDR3 is CACDTVLGKVDKLIF. CDR3 nucleotide sequence: TGTGCCTGTGACACCGTACTGGGGAAAGTGGATAAACTCATCTTT.

As concerns this clone: At the DNA level, this CDR3 is encoded by other sequences in the same sample as well. The V call is TRDV2, the J call TRDJ1; 10 bases map to TRDD3. CDR3 length: 16 residues. J lost 2 bases, V lost 3 bases, and 8 bases had no gene match. The germline V gene encodes CDR1 GEAIGNYY and CDR2 EKD. The DNA of the CDR3 is TGTGCCTGTGACGCCTGGAGGGGGGATACGACCGATAAACTCATCTTT. Residues: CACDAWRGDTTDKLIF.

Regarding this clone: A single base is all that separates this from a far larger clone, so a read error is likely. Other DNA sequences within the sample encode an identical CDR3. The V gene is TRDV2, the J gene TRDJ1, with D unresolved. Trimming removed 0 bases at V and 4 bases at J, with 26 bases between. The CDR3 runs 19 residues. Germline CDR1 reads GEAIGNYY; CDR2 reads EKD. The CDR3 protein is CACDTVETEPPPTNDKLIF. CDR3 DNA sequence: TGTGCCTGTGACACCGTAGAAACAGAACCTCCGCCAACTAACGATAAACTCATCTTT.

The sample holds a few counts of this clone. The amino acid sequence in TCRdb belongs to a much larger clone and departs from this DNA's translation at residue 10, likely a sequencing read error; the sequence shown is translated from the DNA. The V gene is TRDV3, the J gene TRDJ1; 11 bases are shared with TRDD3. CDR3 length equals 17 residues. Looked up from germline, CDR1 is TVYSNPD and CDR2 is GDNSRS (reference sequence). V lost 0 bases, J lost 0 bases, and 9 bases stayed unmatched. The chain's CDR3 is CAFSDLLGDINTDKLIF. The CDR3 DNA follows: TGTGCCTTTAGTGACCTACTGGGGGATATCAACACCGATAAACTCATCTTT.

For this clone: This DNA's translation and the protein TCRdb lists, from a much larger clone, do not match at residue 11, likely due to a read error; the protein shown is translated from the DNA. The rearrangement joins TRDV1 to TRDJ1, with TRDD3 matching over 7 bases. This CDR3 is built from 22 residues. Germline CDR1 reads TSWWSYY; CDR2 reads QGS. Unmatched junction bases numbered 26, after V lost 4 bases and J lost 0 bases. The CDR3 coding sequence is TGTGCTCTTGGGGCTCCTCCTATGTGGGGGACACGACACTTTTTGTACACCGATAAACTCATCTTT. Translating gives CALGAPPMWGTRHFLYTDKLIF.

This clone has a handful of counts. The TCRdb protein comes from a much larger clone and disagrees with this DNA's translation at residue 4, likely due to a read error; the protein given here is derived from the DNA. For the CDR3, the DNA is TGTGCCTGTGCCACCGTATATGGGGGATACCGTGGGGAGTACACCGATAAACTCATCTTT. It specifies CACATVYGGYRGEYTDKLIF. This rearrangement joins TRDV2 to TRDJ1, with TRDD3 identical over 10 bases. The CDR3 is made up of 20 amino acids. Germline CDR1 reads GEAIGNYY; CDR2 reads EKD.

This clone was found a few times. V gene TRDV2 combines with J gene TRDJ1, with a weak D call TRDD3 (5 bases). Deletions cut 1 base from V and 5 bases from J, with 22 bases between. The V gene's germline CDR1 is GEAIGNYY and CDR2 EKD. The CDR3 length is 17 residues. The CDR3: CACDTVARGVRRDKLIF. The DNA for the CDR3 is TGTGCCTGTGACACGGTGGCCCGGGGGGTTCGGAGGGATAAACTCATCTTT.

A note on this clone: The TCRdb record carries a much larger clone's protein, which differs from this DNA's translation at residue 5; a read error is the likely cause, and the protein listed here is the DNA translation. The chain links TRDV2 to TRDJ1; D call uncertain. V gave up 3 bases and J gave up 4 bases, with 29 bases separating them. Germline lookup yields CDR1 GEAIGNYY and CDR2 EKD. CDR3 length: 19 residues. The CDR3 loop is CACDSVETEPPPTNDKLIF. As DNA, the CDR3 is TGTGCCTGTGACTCCGTAGAAACGGAACCTCCGCCAACTAACGATAAACTCATCTTT.

This clone appeared many times. A far larger clone lies a single base away; this is likely a read error. Additional DNA sequences in this sample encode the identical CDR3. The V gene is TRDV2, the J gene TRDJ1, with 11 bases that match TRDD3. This CDR3 has 17 residues. The germline V gene encodes CDR1 GEAIGNYY and CDR2 EKD. Losses at the gene ends were 7 bases for V and 1 base for J; bases not matched to a gene: 13. The CDR3 here is CACDSLMGDTVTDKLIF. In DNA form, the CDR3 reads TGTGCCTGCGACTCTCTCATGGGGGATACGGTCACCGATAAACTCATCTTT.

This clone was seen more than once but under ten times. The same CDR3 is also encoded by other DNA sequences in this sample. J is TRDJ1 and V is TRDV1; TRDD3 matches 8 bases. V lost 9 bases, J lost 5 bases, and 38 bases stayed unmatched. The germline V gene has CDR1 TSWWSYY and CDR2 QGS. This CDR3 contains 23 residues. CDR3 sequence reads: CALPGDGPLPTMGDPIETDKLIF. The CDR3 DNA reads TGTGCTCTGCCCGGGGACGGCCCCCTGCCGACCATGGGGGATCCCATCGAGACTGATAAACTCATCTTT.

A note on this clone: TCRdb's listed protein matches a much larger clone and diverges from this DNA's translation at residue 13, likely through a read error; the protein shown comes from the DNA. The chain couples TRDV2 to TRDJ1; a weak D match, TRDD2 (6 bases). V lost 0 bases and J lost 1, with 23 bases in between. The CDR3 is 19 amino acids. Per the germline V gene, CDR1 is GEAIGNYY and CDR2 is EKD. The CDR3 DNA is TGTGCCTGTGACACCCTACGAGGGACTGGTTCCCTTCCCACCGATAAACTCATCTTT. Amino acids: CACDTLRGTGSLPTDKLIF.